This T cell receptor beta chain was identified during a study of tumor-infiltrating lymphocytes in localized non-small cell lung cancer. The wider study: The cohort mixed smokers and never-smokers, several histologies, and some post-neoadjuvant-chemotherapy samples. Tumor tissue and non-adjacent uninvolved lung came from each patient. Overall study findings and caveats: IM1 and IM2 tumors showed no difference in T-cell fraction. Tumors had more T cell infiltration than uninvolved lung, per TCRbeta sequencing and CD3 counts.

Sequencing used immunoSEQ multiplex PCR; TCRdb keeps in-frame clones, though not all of them. This table holds 15,000 or so clones, around 41% found once. CDR1 is SQVTM and CDR2 is ANQGSEA in the germline V gene. The CDR3 contains 14 residues. Trimming pared 7 bases from V and 1 base from J, leaving 17 bases between. This clone was recorded a few times. The target antigen is unknown. Sequenced: lung tumor tissue. The TCR comes from a human donor with non-small cell lung cancer. The chain uses TRBV29-1 and TRBJ2-7, with D unresolved. This CDR3 is CSATLTLGSYEQYF. CDR3 nucleotides: TGCAGCGCCACCCTAACCTTGGGGTCCTACGAGCAGTACTTC.